These T cell receptor beta chains were read from a single sample in a study of regulatory T cells in long-lasting Graves disease. Using its own MiXCR run on the multiplex PCR reads, TCRdb lists one record per CDR3 protein. The sample shows some 500,000 distinct CDR3 sequences, around 15% of them seen only once. The sample was also linked to a second study, of T cells in Graves' hyperthyroidism and ophthalmopathy.

The sequencing here drew on peripheral blood mononuclear cells (PBMCs), taken at new diagnosis, from a patient treated with antithyroid drugs. Receptors originate from a woman aged 35-65 years with Graves disease. The CDR3 runs from the conserved cysteine through the conserved F or W.

j_gene | v_gene | CDR3aa
TRBJ2-2 | TRBV9 | CASQGLANTGELFF
TRBJ1-5 | TRBV24-1 | CATSALLRPLTVYSNQPQHF
TRBJ1-5 | TRBV7-2 | CASSLGGREPQHF
TRBJ1-2 | TRBV7-9 | CASSLASWNYGYTF
TRBJ2-2 | TRBV11-2 | CASSRGNTGELFF
TRBJ1-2 | TRBV19 | CASSRQAGYTF
TRBJ2-7 | TRBV6-2/TRBV6-3 | CASSYGLNYEQYF
TRBJ2-1 | TRBV7-9 | CASSWRGGHEQFF
TRBJ1-1 | TRBV28 | CASSYHGGEGTEAFF
TRBJ2-7 | TRBV2 | CASSEETRGEQYF
TRBJ2-1 | TRBV6-1 | CASSVNRADEQFF
TRBJ1-4 | TRBV9 | CASSNTAKGPEKLFF
TRBJ2-7 | TRBV7-2 | CASSLNPPGASYEQYF
TRBJ2-3 | TRBV30 | CAWNIILAADTQYF
TRBJ2-3 | TRBV5-1 | CASRYRGADLDTQYF
TRBJ2-1 | TRBV18 | CASSPTQVFHSSNEQFF
TRBJ1-2 | TRBV7-9 | CASAAGTVNYGYTF
TRBJ2-1 | TRBV10-3 | CAISANRDNEQFF
TRBJ2-1 | TRBV7-3 | CASSLTSGGEVNEQFF
TRBJ1-1 | TRBV20-1 | CSAIGWMNTEAFF
TRBJ2-7 | TRBV30 | CAWSGREQYF
TRBJ2-1 | TRBV5-8 | CASSSGEPSNVYNEQFF
TRBJ1-2 | TRBV20-1 | CSARPEDGVYGYTF
TRBJ2-1 | TRBV20-1 | CSATRTSGFDEQFF
TRBJ2-3 | TRBV19 | CASRGGLVSDTQYF
TRBJ2-5 | TRBV11-2 | CASSLTSAEQETQYF
TRBJ2-3 | TRBV2 | CASSEGVSDSTDTQYF
TRBJ1-5 | TRBV7-9 | CASSLSIRSQPQHF
TRBJ2-7 | TRBV20-1 | CSARSGSSYEQYF
TRBJ2-1 | TRBV3-1 | CASSRDSGSYNEQFF
TRBJ2-6 | TRBV24-1 | CATSEYGSGANVLTF
TRBJ1-2 | TRBV28 | CASSPTTGAGYTF
TRBJ2-7 | TRBV6-1 | CASSGLTITYEQYF
TRBJ2-5 | TRBV6-1 | CASTRLDQGQYF
TRBJ2-1 | TRBV24-1 | CATSDSTLSSYNEQFF
TRBJ2-2 | TRBV27 | CASSFLAGPTGELFF
TRBJ2-1 | TRBV11-2 | CASSLVASGGEQFF
TRBJ2-7 | TRBV29-1 | CSVRTGASYEQYF
TRBJ2-7 | TRBV25-1 | CASSDGWGSYEQYF
TRBJ1-4 | TRBV10-3 | CASRGAEKLFF
TRBJ2-1 | TRBV20-1 | CSARDRGESGGRYNEQFF
TRBJ2-5 | TRBV20-1 | CSARQGRETQYF
TRBJ2-1 | TRBV7-2 | CASSLVEGGMNEQFF
TRBJ2-1 | TRBV3-1 | CASSQESLAVEQFF
TRBJ1-6 | TRBV11-2 | CASRERTQSYNSPLHF
TRBJ2-1 | TRBV28 | CASRLSGGAHNEQFF
TRBJ2-1 | TRBV10-3 | CAIRRDSYNEQFF
TRBJ1-5 | TRBV28 | CASSLSHRVSNQPQHF
TRBJ2-3 | TRBV14 | CASTFPSTDTQCF
TRBJ1-2 | TRBV5-1 | CASSNAGYGYTF
TRBJ1-1 | TRBV6-1 | CASKSRNTEAFF
TRBJ2-7 | TRBV14 | CASSLKTGIEQYF
TRBJ1-1 | TRBV18 | CASSTTRDTEAFF